These 9 T cell receptor beta chains share one sample of origin, sequenced in a study of T-cell reconstitution after alpha-beta-depleted transplantation in children. A TCRbeta library incorporating unique molecular identifiers was prepared. TCRdb called the PCR reads again in MiXCR, with one record for every CDR3 protein. This table holds hundreds of thousands of distinct CDR3 sequences, roughly a tenth found once. Sequenced here: PBMCs, sampled before TCRalphabeta/CD19-depleted stem cell transplant. These receptors were collected from a boy younger than two with acute myeloid leukemia, due to receive a stem cell transplant.

This clonotype was recorded many times. This sequence joins TRBV12-3 or TRBV12-4 and TRBJ1-5; 7 bases agree with TRBD1. With 3 bases clipped from V and 4 bases from J, the junction kept 3 bases outside the gene matches. CDR3 length: 14 amino acids. The CDR3 nucleotides are TGTGCCAGCAGTTTCGGGACAGATAATCAGCCCCAGCATTTT. Protein sequence: CASSFGTDNQPQHF.

The rearrangement links TRBV18 to TRBJ2-2; D is undetermined. Trimming pared 0 bases from V and 0 bases from J, leaving 8 bases between. Germline-derived CDR1 and CDR2 are KGHSH and LQKENI. The CDR3 has 16 residues. CDR3 protein: CASSPPQAPNTGELFF. The CDR3 DNA reads as TGTGCCAGCTCACCACCGCAGGCACCGAACACCGGGGAGCTGTTTTTT.

This clonotype was counted ten times or more. V gene TRBV5-5 combines with J gene TRBJ2-3, with a weak D call TRBD2 (6 bases). V gave up 3 bases and J gave up 7 bases, with 15 bases separating them. Germline V lookup: CDR1 SGHKS, CDR2 YYEKEE (reference sequence). This CDR3 has 14 amino acids. The CDR3 bases are TGTGCCAGCAGCTACCGGGGAGGCCCTAATACGCAGTATTTT. Translation: CASSYRGGPNTQYF. The full variable domain, with the rest looked up from reference TRBV5-5 and TRBJ2-3, is DAGVTQSPTHLIKTRGQQVTLRCSPISGHKSVSWYQQVLGQGPQFIFQYYEKEERGRGNFPDRFSARQFPNYSSELNVNALLLGDSALYLCASSYRGGPNTQYFGPGTRLTVL.

This clonotype was counted ten times or more. This rearrangement joins TRBV12-3 or TRBV12-4 to TRBJ2-1; 9 positions match TRBD2. V shed 1 base, J shed 10 bases, and the junction held 5 bases outside the gene matches. CDR3 size: 14 residues. The CDR3, as DNA: TGTGCCAGCAGTTTAGTGGCGGGGGGGCAGGAGCAGTTCTTC. Translating gives CASSLVAGGQEQFF.

The rearrangement joins TRBV3-1 to TRBJ2-6, with 7 bases lining up with TRBD1. V dropped 10 bases and J dropped 0; count of bases not matched to a gene: 15. CDR3 size: 18 residues. The germline CDR1 and CDR2 sequences are LGHDT and YNNKEL (reference sequence). CDR3 protein: CAISYPGQIRSGANVLTF. DNA of the CDR3: TGTGCCATCAGTTATCCGGGACAGATTCGCTCTGGGGCCAACGTCCTGACTTTC.

This clonotype was seen many times. The V and J genes are TRBV28 and TRBJ2-5, with TRBD2 matching over 10 bases. This CDR3 region has 14 residues. CDR1 is MDHEN, CDR2 SYDVKM, per germline. Trimming removed 6 bases from V and 5 bases from J; junction bases left unmatched: 6. CDR3 amino acids: CASSLAGVRETQYF. The CDR3 nucleotides are TGTGCCAGCAGCCTAGCGGGAGTGAGGGAGACCCAGTACTTC. The full variable domain, its missing parts supplied by reference TRBV28 and TRBJ2-5, is DVKVTQSSRYLVKRTGEKVFLECVQDMDHENMFWYRQDPGLGLRLIYFSYDVKMKEKGDIPEGYSVSREKKERFSLILESASTNQTSMYLCASSLAGVRETQYFGPGTRLLVL.

This clonotype was counted between two and nine times. The chain is built from TRBV20-1 and TRBJ1-1; D gene unclear. V lost 0 bases and J lost 10, with 12 bases in between. From germline, CDR1 is DFQATT and CDR2 SNEGSKA (reference sequence). The CDR3 runs 12 residues. CDR3 nucleotides: TGCAGTGCTAGAGATCAAGGGAGGAGAGCTTTCTTT. Translation gives CSARDQGRRAFF.

This sequence joins TRBV7-8 and TRBJ2-7, with TRBD2 matching over 12 bases. The CDR3 is 16 residues long. After removal of 2 bases from V and 5 bases from J, the junction contained 7 bases not matched to a gene. The germline gives CDR1 SGHVS, CDR2 FQNEAQ. CDR3 bases: TGTGCCAGCAGCTTATGGCTAGCGGGAGGGTCCCACGAGCAGTACTTC. Its translation is CASSLWLAGGSHEQYF.

This clonotype was found many times. This sequence joins TRBV2 and TRBJ2-1; 9 bases are a match to TRBD2. Germline values: CDR1 SNHLY, CDR2 FYNNEI. Losses at the gene ends were 6 bases for V and 8 bases for J; bases not matched to a gene: 11. The CDR3 spans 15 residues. The CDR3: CASRVRSGGPYEQFF. The CDR3 bases are TGTGCCAGCAGGGTCCGCAGCGGGGGGCCCTATGAGCAGTTCTTC.